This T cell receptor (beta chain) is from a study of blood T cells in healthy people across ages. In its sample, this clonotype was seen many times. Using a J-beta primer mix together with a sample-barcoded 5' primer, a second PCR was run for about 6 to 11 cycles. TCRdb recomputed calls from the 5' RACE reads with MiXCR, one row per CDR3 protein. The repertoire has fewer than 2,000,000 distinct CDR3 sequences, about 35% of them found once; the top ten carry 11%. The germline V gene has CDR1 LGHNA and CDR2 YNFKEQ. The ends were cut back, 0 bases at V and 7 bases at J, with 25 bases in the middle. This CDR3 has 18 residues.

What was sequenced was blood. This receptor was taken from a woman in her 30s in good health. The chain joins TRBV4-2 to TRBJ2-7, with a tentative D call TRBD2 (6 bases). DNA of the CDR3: TGTGCCAGCAGCCAAGACCCCTCCGCTAGCGAAGGGGCCTGGGAGCAGTACTTC. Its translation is CASSQDPSASEGAWEQYF.